These 30 T cell receptor beta chains originate from one sample sequenced in a study of cytomegalovirus exposure and HLA in healthy donors. In the PCR, 60 Vbeta and 13 Jbeta primers were used. Sequencing was performed with immunoSEQ multiplex PCR; in TCRdb, only in-frame clones are kept and a portion is missing. The repertoire includes some 110,000 clones, about three quarters of them detected once, and less than 15% sits in the top ten. Sequencing input: PBMCs. Source of these receptors: a woman aged 55 to 70 in good health and CMV-seropositive.

The gene calls are TRBV6-1 and TRBJ1-2, with D hard to call. V lost 7 bases and J 2 bases, leaving 11 bases between the germline ends. The CDR3 has 13 amino acids. The V gene's germline CDR1 is MNHNS and CDR2 SASEGT. The CDR3: CASTPGINYGYTF. The DNA for the CDR3 is TGTGCCAGCACGCCGGGGATCAACTATGGCTACACCTTC.

This chain connects TRBV30 to TRBJ1-4, with no clear D. The germline gives CDR1 GTSNPN, CDR2 SVGIG (reference sequence). Trimming shortened V by 1 base and J by 2 bases, and 5 bases separated the two germline ends. The CDR3 contains 13 residues. DNA for the CDR3: TGTGCCTGGAGTGGCTACACTAATGAAAAACTGTTTTTT. Translation: CAWSGYTNEKLFF.

This chain links TRBV9 with TRBJ2-3, with 11 nucleotides matching TRBD1. The ends lost 3 bases at V and 6 bases at J; junction bases unmatched: 6. The CDR3 is made up of 15 amino acids. The V gene's germline CDR1 is SGDLS and CDR2 YYNGEE. The CDR3 nucleotides read TGTGCCAGCAGCGCCGGGACAGGGGGGGTTGATACGCAGTATTTT. Translation gives CASSAGTGGVDTQYF.

V gene TRBV4-2 combines with J gene TRBJ2-3; 11 positions match TRBD2. J was trimmed by 5 bases and V by 0 bases; bases with no gene match: 4. CDR1 is LGHNA and CDR2 is YNFKEQ in the germline V gene. This CDR3 has 16 residues. CDR3: CASSQDPGTSGDTQYF. In DNA, the CDR3 is TGTGCCAGCAGCCAAGATCCCGGGACTAGCGGAGATACGCAGTATTTT.

This chain links TRBV4-3 with TRBJ1-5; D gene uncertain. This CDR3 has 18 residues. Trimming removed 0 bases at V and 0 bases at J, with 15 bases between. Germline V CDR1 and CDR2: LGHNA, YSLEER. The CDR3 sequence: CASSQDFGPAYSNQPQHF. Written as DNA, the CDR3 is TGCGCCAGCAGCCAAGACTTTGGGCCAGCCTATAGCAATCAGCCCCAGCATTTT.

DNA for the CDR3: TGTGCCAGCAGCTCAGACTCCCAAGAGACCCAGTACTTC. Its protein is CASSSDSQETQYF. The chain links TRBV7-3 to TRBJ2-5; no definite D call. V was shortened by 4 bases and J by 1 base, with 7 bases between the two germline ends. CDR3 length equals 13 residues. CDR1 and CDR2 from the germline V gene are SGHTA and FQGTGA.

This chain uses TRBV6-4 with TRBJ2-5, with 10 bases lining up with TRBD1. The CDR3 has 14 residues. The V gene's germline CDR1 is MRHNA and CDR2 SNTAGT. V lost 5 bases, J lost 7 bases, and 7 bases stayed unmatched. The CDR3 DNA sequence: TGTGCCAGCAGTCCCGGGACAGGGGACGGGACCCAGTACTTC. Protein sequence: CASSPGTGDGTQYF.

This chain uses TRBV23-1 with TRBJ1-5; TRBD1 matches at 7 bases. TRBV23-1 is an ORF, with its function uncertain. The CDR3 consists of 15 residues. The junction had 10 bases not matched to a gene; V was cut back by 6 bases and J by 5 bases. The DNA for the CDR3 is TGCGCCAGCAGAAACACGACAGGGACTCATCAGCCCCAGCATTTT. This codes for CASRNTTGTHQPQHF.

This clone appeared a single time. The chain employs TRBV10-3 and TRBJ1-1, with 7 nucleotides matching TRBD1. In germline, CDR1 is ENHRY, CDR2 SYGVKD. Trimming cost V 3 bases and J 10 bases; bases outside gene matches: 5. This CDR3 spans 12 amino acids. As DNA, the CDR3 is TGTGCCATCAGTGATAGACAGGGAGGAGCTTTCTTT. This translates into CAISDRQGGAFF.

Note on this clone: The junction differs from germline at one of its ends, possibly a read error. J is TRBJ2-7 and V is TRBV5-4; D may be TRBD2 (5 bases). The CDR3 runs to 12 residues. The germline gives CDR1 SGHNT, CDR2 YYREEE (reference sequence). CDR3: CASSQMGSEQYF. The CDR3 bases are TGCGCCAGCAGCCAAATGGGGAGCGAGCAGTACTTC.

This clone was detected only once. The chain links TRBV7-9 to TRBJ1-2, with D maybe TRBD1 (6 bases). V was pared by 8 bases and J by 7 bases, with 11 bases between. In germline, CDR1 is SEHNR, CDR2 FQNEAQ (reference sequence). This CDR3 is built from 11 residues. CDR3 sequence: CASGTGSGYTF. In DNA form, the CDR3 reads TGTGCCAGCGGCACAGGGAGTGGCTACACCTTC. The full variable domain, rest sourced from reference TRBV7-9 and TRBJ1-2, is DTGVSQNPRHKITKRGQNVTFRCDPISEHNRLYWYRQTLGQGPEFLTYFQNEAQLEKSRLLSDRFSAERPKGSFSTLEIQRTEQGDSAMYLCASGTGSGYTFGSGTRLTVV.

V and J are TRBV5-5 and TRBJ2-1; tentatively, D is TRBD1 (6 bases). The CDR3 loop spans 16 amino acids. Germline CDR1 SGHKS, CDR2 YYEKEE (reference sequence). Trimming pared 4 bases from V and 0 bases from J, leaving 14 bases between. In DNA form, the CDR3 reads TGTGCCAGCAGCCCGAAGGGGGTAAGCTCCTACAATGAGCAGTTCTTC. Translating it yields CASSPKGVSSYNEQFF.

The chain carries TRBV2 and TRBJ2-1; D possibly corresponds to TRBD2 (5 bases). V was clipped by 0 bases and J by 8 bases, with 23 bases between them. Germline V lookup: CDR1 SNHLY, CDR2 FYNNEI. This CDR3 has 18 amino acids. The CDR3 DNA reads TGTGCCAGCAGTGAAGCCCGTGTAGCGTGGTCCGGAATTGATGAGCAGTTCTTC. It specifies CASSEARVAWSGIDEQFF.

This chain uses TRBV7-3 with TRBJ2-3; 11 nucleotides line up with TRBD1. CDR3 length equals 14 residues. V shed 5 bases, J shed 4 bases, and the junction held 2 bases outside the gene matches. Germline CDR1 reads SGHTA; CDR2 reads FQGTGA. CDR3 loop: CASSRTGGADTQYF. Written as DNA, the CDR3 is TGTGCCAGCAGCAGGACAGGGGGCGCAGATACGCAGTATTTT. Filled out from reference TRBV7-3 and TRBJ2-3, the complete variable domain reads GAGVSQTPSNKVTEKGKYVELRCDPISGHTALYWYRQSLGQGPEFLIYFQGTGAADDSGLPNDRFFAVRPEGSVSTLKIQRTERGDSAVYLCASSRTGGADTQYFGPGTRLTVL.

This chain connects TRBV6-5 to TRBJ1-2; 7 positions match TRBD1. CDR1 MNHEY and CDR2 SVGAGI come from the germline V gene. There are 14 residues in the CDR3. J lost 11 bases, V lost 4 bases, and 13 bases had no gene match. The CDR3 coding sequence is TGTGCCAGCAGTTCCTCAGGGGGGGCCCGCCTGTACACCTTC. Encoded protein: CASSSSGGARLYTF.

The chain uses TRBV19 and TRBJ2-1, with 12 bases matching TRBD2. Per germline, CDR1 LNHDA and CDR2 SQIVND (reference sequence). With 5 bases clipped from V and 0 bases from J, the junction kept 17 bases outside the gene matches. CDR3 size: 21 residues. The CDR3 protein is CASSYLLLAGGRFVSYNEQFF. CDR3 coding DNA: TGTGCCAGTAGTTACCTTTTACTAGCGGGAGGAAGGTTTGTCTCCTACAATGAGCAGTTCTTC.

The chain is built from TRBV2 and TRBJ1-6, with 8 positions matching TRBD1. Looked up from germline, CDR1 is SNHLY and CDR2 is FYNNEI. CDR3 length: 15 amino acids. V was pared by 5 bases and J by 9 bases, with 9 bases of the junction left unmatched. CDR3 DNA sequence: TGTGCCAGCAGTCCAAGACAGGGGATGGGTTCACCCCTCCACTTT. Its translation: CASSPRQGMGSPLHF.

In its sample, this clone was seen a few times. V gene TRBV7-2 combines with J gene TRBJ2-1; 8 bases are a match to TRBD2. The V and J ends lost 1 base and 5 bases, in that order; junction bases with no gene match: 7. The CDR3 runs to 16 residues. Germline V gene sequence: CDR1 SGHTA, CDR2 FQGNSA. The CDR3 DNA sequence: TGTGCCAGCAGCTTAGATATTAGCGGGAATAACAATGAGCAGTTCTTC. As protein: CASSLDISGNNNEQFF.

The J gene is TRBJ2-1, the V gene TRBV19, with D possibly matching TRBD2 (7 bases). Germline assignment: CDR1 LNHDA and CDR2 SQIVND (reference sequence). This CDR3 is built from 19 residues. Trimming removed 0 bases at V and 4 bases at J, with 22 bases between. CDR3 loop: CASSIDPRGTIAAYNEQFF. CDR3 bases: TGTGCCAGTAGTATAGATCCGAGGGGGACTATAGCGGCTTACAATGAGCAGTTCTTC.

V gene TRBV5-1 combines with J gene TRBJ2-7, with D possibly being TRBD1 (6 bases). This CDR3 is built from 14 residues. V lost 9 bases to trimming and J lost 2 bases, with 18 bases between them. In germline, CDR1 is SGHRS, CDR2 YFSETQ. The CDR3 region has the DNA TGCGCCACCGACGGTCAGGGGTCTCCCTACGAGCAGTACTTC. Its translation: CATDGQGSPYEQYF.

The J gene is TRBJ1-2, the V gene TRBV27, with 8 bases aligning to TRBD1. Germline CDR1 and CDR2: MNHEY and SMNVEV (reference sequence). With V trimmed by 5 bases and J by 1 base, 6 bases remained unmatched. This CDR3 region has 15 residues. The chain's CDR3 is CASSPGQGGNYGYTF. DNA of the CDR3: TGTGCCAGCAGTCCCGGACAGGGAGGTAACTATGGCTACACCTTC.

This clone was recorded a few times. An end of the junction does not agree with germline; a read error may underlie this. V gene TRBV5-4 combines with J gene TRBJ2-7, with D perhaps matching TRBD1 (6 bases). CDR1 is SGHNT, CDR2 YYREEE, per germline (reference sequence). The CDR3 covers 16 residues. This CDR3 reads CASSLKMGDTSYEQYF. The CDR3 DNA reads TGCGCCAGCAGCCTTAAGATGGGGGACACCTCCTACGAGCAGTACTTC.

The chain uses TRBV6-5 and TRBJ2-7; possibly TRBD1 for D (6 bases). Looked up from germline, CDR1 is MNHEY and CDR2 is SVGAGI. V gave up 0 bases and J gave up 4 bases, with 13 bases separating them. The CDR3 is 15 amino acids. The CDR3 loop is CASSYSIQGGYEQYF. Written as DNA, the CDR3 is TGTGCCAGCAGTTACTCGATACAGGGTGGGTACGAGCAGTACTTC.

This chain links TRBV7-8 with TRBJ1-2, with unresolved D. Germline V gene lookup returns CDR1 SGHVS and CDR2 FQNEAQ. CDR3 length: 14 residues. The germline V and J ends were trimmed by 5 bases and 6 bases, with 16 bases remaining between them. The CDR3 region is CASSPTGLWDGYTF. The CDR3 coding sequence is TGTGCCAGCAGCCCTACCGGACTCTGGGATGGCTACACCTTC.

This clone has a single count. At one of its ends the junction is not consistent with the germline gene, which may arise from a read error. The chain combines TRBV27 with TRBJ2-5; D is possibly TRBD1 (6 bases). CDR3 length: 16 residues. From germline, CDR1 is MNHEY and CDR2 SMNVEV (reference sequence). CDR3 residues: CASRLSRGANQETQYF. CDR3 coding DNA: TGTGCCAGCAGATTATCCAGGGGCGCGAACCAAGAGACCCAGTACTTC.

The V and J genes are TRBV27 and TRBJ2-1, with TRBD2 matching over 9 bases. The CDR3 loop spans 14 amino acids. V lost 7 bases to trimming and J lost 4 bases; unmatched junction nucleotides: 5. Per the germline V gene, CDR1 is MNHEY and CDR2 is SMNVEV (reference sequence). The CDR3 DNA follows: TGTGCCAGCACCAATAGCGGGGGATACAATGAGCAGTTCTTC. Its translation: CASTNSGGYNEQFF.

This clone was detected only a few times. The chain carries TRBV6-1 and TRBJ1-5, with D perhaps TRBD1 (6 bases). Trimming left V 4 bases short and J 2 bases short, with 18 bases between. The length of the CDR3 is 17 residues. CDR1 MNHNS and CDR2 SASEGT come from the germline V gene. The CDR3 is CASSVIGQLVGNQPQHF. CDR3 in DNA: TGTGCCAGCAGTGTTATCGGACAGTTGGTAGGCAATCAGCCCCAGCATTTT.

The rearrangement links TRBV5-1 to TRBJ2-3, with 7 bases fitting TRBD2. V was pared by 4 bases and J by 4 bases, with 6 bases of the junction left unmatched. This CDR3 is 14 amino acids long. Germline V gene data show CDR1 as SGHRS and CDR2 as YFSETQ. This chain's CDR3 is CASSILRGSDTQYF. The CDR3 coding sequence is TGCGCCAGCAGCATATTGCGGGGGTCAGATACGCAGTATTTT. Variable domain in full (rest from reference TRBV5-1 and TRBJ2-3): KAGVTQTPRYLIKTRGQQVTLSCSPISGHRSVSWYQQTPGQGLQFLFEYFSETQRNKGNFPGRFSGRQFSNSRSEMNVSTLELGDSALYLCASSILRGSDTQYFGPGTRLTVL.

The chain uses TRBV14 and TRBJ2-7, with D uncertain. The CDR3 is 15 amino acids. Between the trimmed V and J ends, which lost 3 bases and 5 bases, there was a span of 17 bases. The germline CDR1 and CDR2 sequences are SGHDN and FVKESK. DNA for the CDR3: TGTGCCAGCAGCCAGAAAAAACAGATCGGCCACGAGCAGTACTTC. Translating gives CASSQKKQIGHEQYF.

In this sample, this clone turned up once. The chain carries TRBV6-1 and TRBJ2-7, with 8 bases that match TRBD2. The CDR3 runs to 14 residues. V shed 2 bases, J shed 3 bases, and the junction held 3 bases outside the gene matches. Germline lookup yields CDR1 MNHNS and CDR2 SASEGT. The CDR3 spells CASSESGGFYEQYF. The CDR3 coding sequence is TGTGCCAGCAGTGAAAGCGGGGGCTTCTACGAGCAGTACTTC.